This T cell receptor beta chain derives from a study of T cells after yellow fever vaccination. For the study at large: SMART-Seq v4 Ultra Low Input prepared libraries from low-cell fractions. Points from the study as a whole: Overlap between CD4 and CD8 compartments was detected for a small share of clonotypes. Among primary-vaccination clones, most reappeared after the booster, at roughly 95% for CD4 and more than 85% for CD8.

Universal primer sites and UMIs were introduced during 5'RACE template-switching synthesis of TCR cDNA. A single record per CDR3 protein comes from TCRdb applying MiXCR to the 5' RACE reads. Of a few hundred thousand distinct CDR3 sequences listed, approximately 4.3% are singletons. In the case of this clonotype: Its antigen remains unknown.

Germline-derived CDR1 and CDR2 are DFQATT and SNEGSKA (reference sequence). Trimming took 4 bases from V and 4 from J; bases not matched to a gene: 10. CDR3 size: 16 residues. The sequencing used PBMCs, collected 15 days after the yellow fever booster vaccination. The TCR comes from a man between 18 and 35 years old who received the YFV17D yellow fever vaccine. This chain uses TRBV20-1 with TRBJ2-2; 9 positions agree with TRBD1. This chain's CDR3 is CSANKAGQGLTGELFF. CDR3 DNA: TGCAGTGCTAACAAAGCAGGACAGGGGCTCACCGGGGAGCTGTTTTTT.